What follows are 28 T cell receptor beta chains derived from one specimen sequenced in a study of cytomegalovirus exposure and HLA in healthy donors. 60 Vbeta and 13 Jbeta primers were used in PCR. This table comes from immunoSEQ multiplex PCR, and its TCRdb copy is limited to in-frame clones, with some not included. The table includes 130,000 or so clones, around 78% detected once. Sequenced: PBMCs. The receptor source for this set is a woman between 40 and 50 years old in good health and CMV-seronegative.

The chain employs TRBV27 and TRBJ2-3; unclear D gene. In germline, CDR1 is MNHEY, CDR2 SMNVEV (reference sequence). V lost 9 bases and J 0 bases, leaving 10 bases between the germline ends. The CDR3 runs to 13 residues. CDR3 sequence (DNA): TGTGCCAGTCACACCCTGAGCACAGATACGCAGTATTTT. Translating it yields CASHTLSTDTQYF.

The V gene is TRBV2, the J gene TRBJ1-5; D unclear. The CDR3 spans 15 residues. The germline V gene has CDR1 SNHLY and CDR2 FYNNEI. V lost 7 bases and J 0 bases, leaving 13 bases between the germline ends. In DNA form, the CDR3 reads TGTGCCAGCAATCGCAACAGCTATAGCAATCAGCCCCAGCATTTT. Translated, it gives CASNRNSYSNQPQHF.

The chain recombines TRBV11-2 with TRBJ2-5; D is undetermined. TRBJ2-7 explains the end of the DNA better; the J call may be wrong. Germline CDR1 SGHAT, CDR2 FQNNGV. The CDR3 spans 12 residues. In DNA form, the CDR3 reads TGTGCCAGCAGCTTTCAGGCCTACGAGCAGTACTTC. Protein sequence: CASSFQAYEQYF.

The rearrangement uses TRBV7-6 and TRBJ1-1, with 7 bases fitting TRBD1. The CDR3 extends over 14 amino acids. With V trimmed by 4 bases and J by 3 bases, 5 bases remained unmatched. Germline V lookup: CDR1 SGHVS, CDR2 FNYEAQ. The CDR3 loop is CASSSDRRDTEAFF. In nucleotides, the CDR3 is TGTGCCAGCAGCTCGGACAGGCGTGACACTGAAGCTTTCTTT.

The chain uses TRBV19 and TRBJ1-5; TRBD1 is a possible D gene (6 bases). This CDR3 has 16 amino acids. V was clipped by 3 bases and J by 4 bases, with 16 bases between them. In germline, CDR1 is LNHDA, CDR2 SQIVND (reference sequence). CDR3 sequence (DNA): TGTGCCAGTAGTATCGGGGGGCCAGGGATGAATCAGCCCCAGCATTTT. Translating gives CASSIGGPGMNQPQHF.

Details on this clone: Other DNA sequences in the same sample also yield this CDR3. The chain employs TRBV4-3 and TRBJ2-7; possibly TRBD2 for D (6 bases). In germline, CDR1 is LGHNA, CDR2 YSLEER. Trimming pared 0 bases from V and 2 bases from J, leaving 11 bases between. This CDR3 is built from 15 residues. CDR3 DNA: TGCGCCAGCAGCCAAGATCCGCTAGCGACCTACGAGCAGTACTTC. It is translated as CASSQDPLATYEQYF.

V is TRBV7-9 and J is TRBJ2-1, with D possibly being TRBD1 (6 bases). Germline V gene data show CDR1 as SEHNR and CDR2 as FQNEAQ (reference sequence). Trimming stripped 6 bases from V and 4 bases from J, with 13 bases between. The CDR3 spans 14 residues. CDR3 sequence (DNA): TGTGCCAGCAGATCCCGACAGGCTTACAATGAGCAGTTCTTC. This encodes CASRSRQAYNEQFF.

This rearrangement joins TRBV4-1 to TRBJ1-3, with D maybe TRBD1 (5 bases). The CDR3 loop spans 13 amino acids. Trimming took off 4 bases at V and 7 bases at J, with 11 bases between the two ends. Per the germline V gene, CDR1 is MGHRA and CDR2 is YSYEKL. DNA for the CDR3: TGCGCCAGCAGCCCACAGGCGATGAACACCATATATTTT. Its translation is CASSPQAMNTIYF.

The J gene is TRBJ1-2, the V gene TRBV27; 8 bases match TRBD1. Germline CDR1 and CDR2: MNHEY and SMNVEV (reference sequence). This CDR3 region has 13 residues. The trim removed 5 bases at V and 7 bases at J, leaving 6 bases unmatched. The CDR3 coding sequence is TGTGCCAGCAGTCTTACAGGGGGTGGTGGCTACACCTTC. Encoded protein: CASSLTGGGGYTF.

The V and J genes are TRBV7-9 and TRBJ1-4; maybe TRBD1 (5 bases). Germline V CDR1 and CDR2: SEHNR, FQNEAQ (reference sequence). Trimming took 5 bases from V and 4 from J, leaving 11 bases between them. CDR3 size: 14 residues. CDR3 loop: CASSPRQYNEKLFF. In DNA form, the CDR3 reads TGTGCCAGCAGCCCTCGACAGTATAATGAAAAACTGTTTTTT. Drawing the rest from reference TRBV7-9 and TRBJ1-4, the complete variable domain is DTGVSQNPRHKITKRGQNVTFRCDPISEHNRLYWYRQTLGQGPEFLTYFQNEAQLEKSRLLSDRFSAERPKGSFSTLEIQRTEQGDSAMYLCASSPRQYNEKLFFGSGTQLSVL.

This clone occurred a few times. The chain joins TRBV18 to TRBJ2-5; D remains unclear. Looked up from germline, CDR1 is KGHSH and CDR2 is LQKENI. The CDR3 sequence is 13 residues long. Trimming pared 3 bases from V and 5 bases from J, leaving 10 bases between. CDR3 sequence: CASSPSARETQYF. In DNA, the CDR3 is TGTGCCAGCTCACCCTCGGCGCGGGAGACCCAGTACTTC.

In this sample, this clone turned up once. The J gene is TRBJ1-4, the V gene TRBV2; 7 bases line up with TRBD1. The germline gives CDR1 SNHLY, CDR2 FYNNEI. The CDR3 length is 14 residues. Germline trimming cut 7 bases from V and 0 bases from J; bases unmatched to any gene: 2. The CDR3 coding sequence is TGTGCCAGCACCGACAGGGCAACTAATGAAAAACTGTTTTTT. Its translation is CASTDRATNEKLFF.

This rearrangement joins TRBV4-1 to TRBJ1-5; possible D gene TRBD1, 6 bases. The V end lost 0 bases, the J end lost 4 bases, and 13 bases lay between the germline ends. The CDR3 sequence is 16 residues long. Germline values: CDR1 MGHRA, CDR2 YSYEKL. This CDR3 is CASSQEVGGGNQPQHF. The CDR3 region has the DNA TGCGCCAGCAGCCAAGAGGTAGGGGGTGGAAATCAGCCCCAGCATTTT.

V gene TRBV6-6 combines with J gene TRBJ1-4; D may be TRBD1 (6 bases). The CDR3 contains 15 residues. Trimming cost V 6 bases and J 2 bases, with 13 bases left between them. In germline, CDR1 is MNHNY, CDR2 SVGAGI (reference sequence). CDR3 residues: CASRLTGMTNEKLFF. The CDR3 DNA follows: TGTGCCAGCAGGCTAACAGGGATGACTAATGAAAAACTGTTTTTT.

CDR3 bases: TGTGCCAGTAGCCCAGGGACAGACACCGGGGAGCTGTTTTTT. Its protein is CASSPGTDTGELFF. The chain combines TRBV19 with TRBJ2-2, with 7 bases matching TRBD1. Germline trimming cut 6 bases from V and 3 bases from J; bases unmatched to any gene: 4. The CDR3 covers 14 residues. Germline values: CDR1 LNHDA, CDR2 SQIVND (reference sequence).

The genes are TRBV9 and TRBJ2-6, with D possibly being TRBD2 (5 bases). The length of the CDR3 is 15 residues. The germline CDR1 and CDR2 sequences are SGDLS and YYNGEE. V was pared by 0 bases and J by 1 base, with 5 bases between. CDR3: CASSVGGSGANVLTF. The DNA of the CDR3 is TGTGCCAGCAGCGTAGGAGGGTCTGGGGCCAACGTCCTGACTTTC.

J is TRBJ2-7 and V is TRBV11-2, with unresolved D. The CDR3 loop spans 15 amino acids. Germline V lookup: CDR1 SGHAT, CDR2 FQNNGV. V dropped 3 bases and J dropped 2 bases, with 14 bases sitting between them. The CDR3 bases are TGTGCCAGCAGCTTGGTCGCAAACACCGCCTACGAGCAGTACTTC. It encodes CASSLVANTAYEQYF. Filled out from reference TRBV11-2 and TRBJ2-7, the complete variable domain reads EAGVAQSPRYKIIEKRQSVAFWCNPISGHATLYWYQQILGQGPKLLIQFQNNGVVDDSQLPKDRFSAERLKGVDSTLKIQPAKLEDSAVYLCASSLVANTAYEQYFGPGTRLTVT.

This chain connects TRBV19 to TRBJ2-5, with D uncertain. Trimming removed 4 bases from V and 3 bases from J, with 3 bases in between. This CDR3 has 11 amino acids. Germline CDR1 and CDR2: LNHDA and SQIVND (reference sequence). Here the CDR3 DNA reads TGTGCCAGTAGTACAAAAGAGACCCAGTACTTC. As protein: CASSTKETQYF.

The chain links TRBV4-2 to TRBJ2-7; TRBD2 matches at 9 bases. CDR1 and CDR2 (germline): LGHNA, YNFKEQ. The CDR3 runs 15 residues. J gave up 7 bases and V 0 bases, and 7 bases lay outside the gene matches. The CDR3, as DNA: TGTGCCAGCAGCCAAGAACTAGCGGGCCTTGGGGAGCAGTACTTC. This gives the protein CASSQELAGLGEQYF.

V usage is TRBV9 and J usage is TRBJ2-2; 7 bases agree with TRBD2. V trimming: 0 bases; J trimming: 0 bases; junction bases outside the gene matches: 2. Germline V CDR1 and CDR2: SGDLS, YYNGEE. There are 16 residues in the CDR3. For the CDR3, the DNA is TGTGCCAGCAGCGTAGGGGGGGGTACGAACACCGGGGAGCTGTTTTTT. It codes for CASSVGGGTNTGELFF.

The chain couples TRBV5-1 to TRBJ2-5, with 10 bases aligning to TRBD1. Germline lookup yields CDR1 SGHRS and CDR2 YFSETQ. Trimming cost V 0 bases and J 4 bases; bases outside gene matches: 9. The CDR3 sequence is 17 residues long. The CDR3 reads CASSLGPRTGGAETQYF. The CDR3 region has the DNA TGCGCCAGCAGCTTGGGGCCCCGGACAGGGGGTGCAGAGACCCAGTACTTC.

In its sample, this clone was seen a few times. The chain carries TRBV21-1 and TRBJ1-2; TRBD1 reflects the table's D call only, with no check against the DNA. TRBV21-1 is shown as a pseudogene. This CDR3 region has 14 residues. The CDR3 spells CASSKGSRGNGYTF. The CDR3 DNA reads TGTGCCAGCAGCAAAGGTAGCAGGGGGAATGGCTACACCTTC.

V is TRBV7-2 and J is TRBJ2-3; TRBD2 agrees at 7 bases. Germline lookup yields CDR1 SGHTA and CDR2 FQGNSA. The CDR3 spans 14 residues. Trimming at V came to 1 base and at J to 4 bases, leaving 2 bases not matched to a gene. The CDR3 DNA sequence: TGTGCCAGCAGCTTAGTGGGAGGGGCAGATACGCAGTATTTT. As protein: CASSLVGGADTQYF.

The genes are TRBV2 and TRBJ2-7; 12 positions agree with TRBD2. The CDR3 is 15 amino acids. J gave up 6 bases and V 6 bases, and 9 bases lay outside the gene matches. Germline loops: CDR1 SNHLY, CDR2 FYNNEI. The CDR3 protein is CASSALTSGSPEQYF. In DNA form, the CDR3 reads TGTGCCAGCAGCGCTCTGACTAGCGGGAGCCCCGAGCAGTACTTC.

V and J are TRBV27 and TRBJ2-5; D is ambiguous. In germline, CDR1 is MNHEY, CDR2 SMNVEV (reference sequence). The CDR3 spans 13 residues. Trimming shortened V by 2 bases and J by 3 bases, and 7 bases separated the two germline ends. The CDR3 reads CASSLRREETQYF. The CDR3 coding sequence is TGTGCCAGCAGTTTACGTAGAGAAGAGACCCAGTACTTC.

The sample holds a few counts of this clone. The chain recombines TRBV13 with TRBJ2-7, with D hard to call. Germline V gives CDR1 PRHDT, CDR2 FYEKMQ (reference sequence). CDR3 length equals 11 residues. With 5 bases removed from V and 3 bases from J, the gap between germline ends came to 5 bases. The CDR3 protein is CASSQIYEQYF. The DNA of the CDR3 is TGTGCCAGCAGCCAAATCTACGAGCAGTACTTC.

The CDR3 nucleotides read TGTGCCAGCCGCGCCCGAGGGATGCGCGCAGATACGCAGTATTTT. It yields the protein CASRARGMRADTQYF. The chain carries TRBV2 and TRBJ2-3; TRBD2 is a possible D gene (5 bases). The V gene's germline CDR1 is SNHLY and CDR2 FYNNEI. This CDR3 is built from 15 residues. Trimming removed 8 bases at V and 4 bases at J, with 19 bases between.

The chain combines TRBV5-1 with TRBJ1-3, with TRBD1 as a possible D gene (5 bases). Between the trimmed V and J ends, which lost 1 base and 2 bases, there was a span of 10 bases. This CDR3 has 15 amino acids. Per the germline V gene, CDR1 is SGHRS and CDR2 is YFSETQ. CDR3 coding DNA: TGCGCCAGCAGCTTGACAGGCGAGGCTGGAAACACCATATATTTT. Protein sequence: CASSLTGEAGNTIYF.